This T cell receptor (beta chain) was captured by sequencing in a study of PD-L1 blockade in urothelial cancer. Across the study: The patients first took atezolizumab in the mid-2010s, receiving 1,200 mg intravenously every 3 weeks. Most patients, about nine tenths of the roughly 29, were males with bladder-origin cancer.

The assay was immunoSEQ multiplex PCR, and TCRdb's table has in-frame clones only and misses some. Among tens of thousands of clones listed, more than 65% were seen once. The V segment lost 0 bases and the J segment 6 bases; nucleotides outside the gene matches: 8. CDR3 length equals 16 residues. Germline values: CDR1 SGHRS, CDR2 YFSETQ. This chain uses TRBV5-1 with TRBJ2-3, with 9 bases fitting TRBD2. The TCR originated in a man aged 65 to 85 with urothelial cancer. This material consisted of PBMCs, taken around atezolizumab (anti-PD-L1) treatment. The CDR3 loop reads CASSLGFSGSLDTQYF. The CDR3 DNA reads TGCGCCAGCAGCTTGGGCTTTAGCGGGAGCTTGGATACGCAGTATTTT.